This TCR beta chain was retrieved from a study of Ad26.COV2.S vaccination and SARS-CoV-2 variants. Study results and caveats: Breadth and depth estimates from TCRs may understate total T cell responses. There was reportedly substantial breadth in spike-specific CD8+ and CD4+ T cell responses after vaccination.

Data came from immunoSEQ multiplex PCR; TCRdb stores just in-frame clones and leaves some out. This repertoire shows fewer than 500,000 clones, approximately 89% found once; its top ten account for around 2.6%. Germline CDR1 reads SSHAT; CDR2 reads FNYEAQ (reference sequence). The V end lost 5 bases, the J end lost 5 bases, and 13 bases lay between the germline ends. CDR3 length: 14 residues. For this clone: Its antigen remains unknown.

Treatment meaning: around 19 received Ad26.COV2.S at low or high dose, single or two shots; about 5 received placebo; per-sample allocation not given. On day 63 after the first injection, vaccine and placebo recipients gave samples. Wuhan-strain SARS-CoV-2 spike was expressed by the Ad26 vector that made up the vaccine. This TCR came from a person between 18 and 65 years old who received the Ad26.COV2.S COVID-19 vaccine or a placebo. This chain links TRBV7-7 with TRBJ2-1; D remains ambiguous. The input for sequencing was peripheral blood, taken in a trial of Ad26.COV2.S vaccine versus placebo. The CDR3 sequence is CASSRATADNEQFF. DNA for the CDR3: TGTGCCAGCAGCCGCGCTACGGCAGACAATGAGCAGTTCTTC.